The next 26 T cell receptor beta chains were all read from a single sample in a study of early T cells in non-severe SARS-CoV-2 infection (dated by TCRdb to the early 2020s). Library construction relied on 5' RACE. Instrument used: NextSeq 500. Through fastp at Q25 and MiXCR, TCRdb rebuilt clones from the public reads, retaining in-frame beta chains. Rows are unified per CDR3 protein, each entry keeping the most common DNA and genes. The sample includes 70,000 to 85,000 distinct CDR3 sequences, with around 10% observed a single time. The ten most abundant clones make up roughly 3% of the sample. Specimen: whole blood. The receptors derive from an adult who was a healthcare worker with PCR-confirmed SARS-CoV-2 infection or an uninfected control (not recorded which).

This clonotype came up a few times. This chain uses TRBV28 with TRBJ2-3; possible D gene TRBD2, 6 bases. The CDR3 has 12 residues. CDR1 is MDHEN and CDR2 is SYDVKM in the germline V gene. V dropped 4 bases and J dropped 4 bases, with 6 bases sitting between them. Here the CDR3 DNA reads TGTGCCAGCAGTTGGGGGGCAGATACGCAGTATTTT. It yields the protein CASSWGADTQYF.

In this sample, this clonotype turned up many times. The chain uses TRBV5-1 and TRBJ2-6; D may be TRBD2 (5 bases). Looked up from germline, CDR1 is SGHRS and CDR2 is YFSETQ. The V and J ends lost 0 bases and 0 bases respectively, with 7 bases between them. The CDR3 consists of 16 residues. CDR3 coding DNA: TGCGCCAGCAGCTTGGAAGGAGGCTCTGGGGCCAACGTCCTGACTTTC. Its protein is CASSLEGGSGANVLTF.

This clonotype came up many times. The junction and the germline gene differ at one end; a read error may be behind it. The J gene is TRBJ2-1, the V gene TRBV5-1, with D hard to call. Germline CDR1 is SGHRS and CDR2 is YFSETQ. The CDR3 has 9 amino acids. CDR3 in amino acids: CASSLDHLF. CDR3 bases: TGCGCCAGCAGCTTGGACCACCTCTTC.

This clonotype was seen a few times. The CDR3 spells CASSFSGSLSLYNEQFF. The CDR3 region has the DNA TGTGCCAGCAGCTTTAGCGGGAGTCTGTCCCTCTACAATGAGCAGTTCTTC. J is TRBJ2-1 and V is TRBV11-3, with 9 nucleotides matching TRBD2. The CDR3 is 17 amino acids. V was clipped by 3 bases and J by 3 bases; unmatched bases: 9. The germline CDR1 and CDR2 sequences are SGHNT and YENEEA.

The chain carries TRBV20-1 and TRBJ2-4; possible D gene TRBD2, 5 bases. The germline CDR1 and CDR2 sequences are DFQATT and SNEGSKA (reference sequence). The V and J ends lost 6 bases and 7 bases respectively, with 10 bases between them. CDR3 length equals 11 residues. The CDR3 DNA follows: TGCAGTGCCGAGAGAGGGAACATTCAGTACTTC. Translating gives CSAERGNIQYF.

This clonotype showed up many times. The V and J genes are TRBV7-9 and TRBJ2-7; 10 nucleotides align to TRBD1. The ends lost 2 bases at V and 3 bases at J; junction bases unmatched: 7. This CDR3 spans 16 amino acids. Germline CDR1 and CDR2: SEHNR and FQNEAQ (reference sequence). The CDR3 DNA reads as TGTGCCAGCAGCTTACCAAGCGGGGACAGGGGCTACGAGCAGTACTTC. Translated, it gives CASSLPSGDRGYEQYF.

The rearrangement links TRBV27 to TRBJ2-3, with D perhaps being TRBD1 or TRBD2 (6 bases each). The ends were cut back, 1 base at V and 1 base at J, with 12 bases in the middle. Germline V CDR1 and CDR2: MNHEY, SMNVEV (reference sequence). The CDR3 has 16 amino acids. The DNA of the CDR3 is TGTGCCAGCAGTTTATATCGGGGGCGCGGCACAGATACGCAGTATTTT. Translating it yields CASSLYRGRGTDTQYF.

This clonotype was seen repeatedly, ten times or more. The chain carries TRBV7-6 and TRBJ2-1; no clear D. The germline V and J ends were trimmed by 1 base and 7 bases, with 11 bases remaining between them. In germline, CDR1 is SGHVS, CDR2 FNYEAQ. The length of the CDR3 is 14 residues. CDR3: CASSLVVLGNEQFF. As DNA, the CDR3 is TGTGCCAGCAGCTTAGTGGTCCTCGGGAATGAGCAGTTCTTC.

In its sample, this clonotype was seen many times. The rearrangement joins TRBV20-1 to TRBJ1-1, with D perhaps matching TRBD1 (5 bases). This CDR3 region has 14 residues. Germline V CDR1 and CDR2: DFQATT, SNEGSKA (reference sequence). V lost 6 bases, J lost 2 bases, and 16 bases lay in between. CDR3: CSASRQRRNTEAFF. Here the CDR3 DNA reads TGCAGTGCAAGCCGACAGAGACGAAACACTGAAGCTTTCTTT.

The chain has TRBV12-3 or TRBV12-4 and TRBJ1-3, with 10 positions matching TRBD1. The J segment lost 8 bases and the V segment lost 5 bases, leaving 6 bases of the junction unmatched. The CDR3 contains 14 residues. The CDR3 loop reads CASSLDRGPDTIYF. CDR3 DNA sequence: TGTGCCAGCAGTCTCGACAGGGGGCCGGACACCATATATTTT.

The count of this clonotype is one. A much larger clone lies one base from this, so it may be a read error. The chain joins TRBV11-2 to TRBJ2-2; D is unresolved. The CDR3 totals 13 residues. Germline lookup yields CDR1 SGHAT and CDR2 FQNNGV. Trimming pared 5 bases from V and 4 bases from J, leaving 8 bases between. The DNA for the CDR3 is TGTGCCAGCAGCACACGAATCACCGGGGAGCTGTTTTTT. Its translation is CASSTRITGELFF.

This clonotype was detected only a few times. This chain joins TRBV29-1 and TRBJ2-1; D call uncertain. V was clipped by 1 base and J by 6 bases, with 10 bases between them. The CDR3 is 13 amino acids. Germline V gene lookup returns CDR1 SQVTM and CDR2 ANQGSEA. The CDR3 DNA follows: TGCAGCGTTGAAGGAGATCTTGCCAATGAGCAGTTCTTC. This translates into CSVEGDLANEQFF.

In its sample, this clonotype was seen many times. The chain carries TRBV7-6 and TRBJ2-2, with D maybe TRBD1 (6 bases). Germline V CDR1 and CDR2: SGHVS, FNYEAQ. Between the trimmed V and J ends, which lost 4 bases and 4 bases, there was a span of 19 bases. CDR3 size: 17 residues. This chain's CDR3 is CASSSIPQGAITGELFF. CDR3 nucleotides: TGTGCCAGCAGCTCCATTCCACAGGGTGCGATCACCGGGGAGCTGTTTTTT.

The V gene is TRBV29-1, the J gene TRBJ2-6; D unclear. The CDR3 extends over 14 amino acids. The germline gives CDR1 SQVTM, CDR2 ANQGSEA. Trimming took 5 bases from V and 0 from J, leaving 8 bases between them. DNA for the CDR3: TGCAGCGTTAGCCTCTTCTCTGGGGCCAACGTCCTGACTTTC. Amino acid sequence: CSVSLFSGANVLTF.

The chain carries TRBV6-5 and TRBJ1-6; the match to TRBD1 covers 7 bases. Unmatched junction bases numbered 14, after V lost 5 bases and J lost 13 bases. CDR3 length equals 15 residues. Per the germline V gene, CDR1 is MNHEY and CDR2 is SVGAGI. The CDR3: CASSLDRNTFMPLHF. CDR3 DNA: TGTGCCAGCAGTCTGGACAGGAACACCTTCATGCCCCTCCACTTT.

This clonotype has a handful of counts. J is TRBJ1-2 and V is TRBV20-1, with TRBD1 as a possible D gene (5 bases). CDR3 length: 14 residues. Germline V CDR1 and CDR2: DFQATT, SNEGSKA (reference sequence). V was trimmed by 0 bases and J by 5 bases, leaving 13 bases between them. The CDR3 DNA sequence: TGCAGTGCTAGAGAGGGGGGTTTAGGGTATGGCTACACCTTC. Translation gives CSAREGGLGYGYTF.

Ten or more counts support this clonotype. The chain combines TRBV27 with TRBJ2-7, with D uncertain. The V and J ends lost 5 bases and 0 bases respectively, with 14 bases between them. This CDR3 is 15 amino acids long. Germline-derived CDR1 and CDR2 are MNHEY and SMNVEV (reference sequence). The CDR3 DNA reads TGTGCCAGCAGTCCTTACTCGACAAACTCCTACGAGCAGTACTTC. Protein: CASSPYSTNSYEQYF.

This clonotype was seen repeatedly, ten times or more. This chain joins TRBV11-2 and TRBJ2-1; no reliable D call. Deletions cut 5 bases from V and 0 bases from J, with 11 bases between. Germline V CDR1 and CDR2: SGHAT, FQNNGV. The CDR3 spans 15 residues. For the CDR3, the DNA is TGTGCCAGCAGCCCCCTTACCCTCTCCTACAATGAGCAGTTCTTC. Translating gives CASSPLTLSYNEQFF. The full variable domain, in which reference TRBV11-2 and TRBJ2-1 provide the parts outside the CDR3, is EAGVAQSPRYKIIEKRQSVAFWCNPISGHATLYWYQQILGQGPKLLIQFQNNGVVDDSQLPKDRFSAERLKGVDSTLKIQPAKLEDSAVYLCASSPLTLSYNEQFFGPGTRLTVL.

This clonotype has more than one count but fewer than ten. The V and J genes are TRBV7-9 and TRBJ2-4; D is perhaps TRBD2 (5 bases). This CDR3 has 18 residues. Per germline, CDR1 SEHNR and CDR2 FQNEAQ (reference sequence). Trimming shortened V by 2 bases and J by 3 bases, and 20 bases separated the two germline ends. CDR3 DNA: TGTGCCAGCAGCTTAAACGAGGGTAGAACCCGGGGCAAAAACATTCAGTACTTC. Translation: CASSLNEGRTRGKNIQYF. The full variable domain, rest sourced from reference TRBV7-9 and TRBJ2-4, is DTGVSQNPRHKITKRGQNVTFRCDPISEHNRLYWYRQTLGQGPEFLTYFQNEAQLEKSRLLSDRFSAERPKGSFSTLEIQRTEQGDSAMYLCASSLNEGRTRGKNIQYFGAGTRLSVL.

This clonotype was counted at least ten times. The chain uses TRBV12-3 or TRBV12-4 and TRBJ2-1, with D possibly being TRBD1 or TRBD2 (5 bases each). The V and J ends lost 3 bases and 6 bases respectively, with 9 bases between them. This CDR3 region has 13 residues. CDR3: CASSFSGGNEQFF. The CDR3 DNA reads TGTGCCAGCAGTTTTTCTGGGGGCAATGAGCAGTTCTTC.

Only a few counts were recorded for this clonotype. The chain joins TRBV18 to TRBJ2-6; D is uncertain. The CDR3 is 14 amino acids. Germline V gene data show CDR1 as KGHSH and CDR2 as LQKENI. Trimming left V 3 bases short and J 1 base short, with 4 bases between. In DNA form, the CDR3 reads TGTGCCAGCTCACCTGGGTCTGGGGCCAACGTCCTGACTTTC. As protein: CASSPGSGANVLTF.

The CDR3 is CASSSPGLPNEQFF. For the CDR3, the DNA is TGTGCCAGCAGCTCCCCCGGACTACCGAATGAGCAGTTCTTC. This sequence joins TRBV7-2 and TRBJ2-1; maybe TRBD2 (6 bases). Trimming removed 4 bases from V and 7 bases from J, with 14 bases in between. Per germline, CDR1 SGHTA and CDR2 FQGNSA. The CDR3 totals 14 residues. The full variable domain, completed using reference TRBV7-2 and TRBJ2-1, is GAGVSQSPSNKVTEKGKDVELRCDPISGHTALYWYRQSLGQGLEFLIYFQGNSAPDKSGLPSDRFSAERTGGSVSTLTIQRTQQEDSAVYLCASSSPGLPNEQFFGPGTRLTVL.

This clonotype was found a few times. This chain uses TRBV2 with TRBJ1-1, with no clear D. CDR3 length equals 11 residues. The V gene's germline CDR1 is SNHLY and CDR2 FYNNEI. V lost 7 bases to trimming and J lost 5 bases, with 8 bases between them. CDR3 sequence: CASMGRTEAFF. The CDR3 nucleotides read TGTGCCAGCATGGGGAGAACTGAAGCTTTCTTT.

This clonotype was seen ten or more times. The chain joins TRBV7-3 to TRBJ2-1; 8 nucleotides match TRBD1. Losses at the gene ends were 5 bases for V and 7 bases for J; bases not matched to a gene: 10. This CDR3 contains 15 residues. Per germline, CDR1 SGHTA and CDR2 FQGTGA. The CDR3 DNA is TGTGCCAGCAGCCGGGACAGGCCTCTGGGAAATGAGCAGTTCTTC. Its protein product is CASSRDRPLGNEQFF.

The genes are TRBV10-3 and TRBJ2-4, with TRBD2 identical over 8 bases. Looked up from germline, CDR1 is ENHRY and CDR2 is SYGVKD. The CDR3 runs 17 residues. The trim removed 3 bases at V and 0 bases at J, leaving 7 bases unmatched. The CDR3 bases are TGTGCCATCAGTGACTCCAGCGGGAGAGGAGCCAAAAACATTCAGTACTTC. This gives the protein CAISDSSGRGAKNIQYF.

This clonotype has ten or more counts. The CDR3: CASSESTGSNQPQHF. CDR3 in DNA: TGCGCCAGCAGTGAGTCGACAGGGAGCAATCAGCCCCAGCATTTT. This chain connects TRBV10-2 to TRBJ1-5; 7 positions agree with TRBD1. CDR3 length equals 15 residues. Germline V lookup: CDR1 WSHSY, CDR2 SAAADI. V gave up 0 bases and J gave up 1 base; unmatched junction bases: 0.